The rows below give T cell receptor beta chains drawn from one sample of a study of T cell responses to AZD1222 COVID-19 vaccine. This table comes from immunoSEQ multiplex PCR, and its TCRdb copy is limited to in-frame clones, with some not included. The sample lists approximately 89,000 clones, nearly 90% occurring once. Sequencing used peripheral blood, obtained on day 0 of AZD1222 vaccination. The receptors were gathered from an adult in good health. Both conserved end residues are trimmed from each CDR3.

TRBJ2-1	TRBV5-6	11	ASSPDGHNEQF
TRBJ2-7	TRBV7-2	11	ASRSGVTYEQY
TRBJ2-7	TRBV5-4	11	ASSLKGAYEQY
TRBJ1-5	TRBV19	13	ASSIISDRDQPQH
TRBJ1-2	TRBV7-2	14	ASTPVSGGWLGGYT
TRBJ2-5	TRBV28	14	ASSSPPGVYQETQY
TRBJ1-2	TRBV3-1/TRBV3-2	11	ASSHTLGDGYT
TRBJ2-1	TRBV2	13	ASSRQSSSYNEQF
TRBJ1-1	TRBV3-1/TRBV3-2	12	ASSTQGENTEAF
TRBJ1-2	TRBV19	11	ASIPDSSYGYT
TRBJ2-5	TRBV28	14	ASSRLSGGARETQY
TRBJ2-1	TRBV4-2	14	ASSQVGASDLNEQF
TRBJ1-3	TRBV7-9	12	ASSPPRGGNTIY
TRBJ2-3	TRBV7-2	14	ASRPAGASGGAAQY
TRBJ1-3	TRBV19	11	ASSIWAGNTIY
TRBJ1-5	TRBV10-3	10	AISAGGAYQH
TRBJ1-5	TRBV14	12	ASSQDGTRQPQH
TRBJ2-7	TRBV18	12	ASTQRQESYEQY
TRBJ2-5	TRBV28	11	ASSSQGLETQY
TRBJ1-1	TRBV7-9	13	ASSLRQGGTTEAF
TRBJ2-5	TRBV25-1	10	ASSEPGETQY
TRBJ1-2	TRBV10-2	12	ASRELTVNYGYT
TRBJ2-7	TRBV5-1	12	ASSLWAREDEQY
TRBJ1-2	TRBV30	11	AWSQGRGGGYT
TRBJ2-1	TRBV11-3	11	ASSLRGRDGKF
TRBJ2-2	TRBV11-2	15	ASSLGGVAGTTGELF
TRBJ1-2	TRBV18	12	ASSPPGQGAGYT
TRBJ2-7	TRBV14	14	ASSQDLQASSYEQY
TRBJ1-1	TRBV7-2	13	ASSQTGARGTEAF